Listed below are T cell receptor beta chains from one sample, sequenced in a study of OX40 agonist ivuxolimab in advanced cancers. Sequenced by immunoSEQ multiplex PCR; TCRdb stores in-frame clones only, minus some. The table shows approximately 10,000 clones, with about 76% occurring only once. The source was CD4+ or CD8+ T cells sorted from blood, collected in a trial of the OX40 agonist ivuxolimab. The receptors originated from an adult with an advanced solid tumor such as melanoma, head and neck, liver or kidney cancer. The CDR3 runs from the conserved cysteine through the conserved F or W. The D gene is left open where the match is weak. For some rows the clone size is stated as once, few or many, or as a class when expanded; others skip it.

v_gene	abundance	d_gene	j_gene	CDR3nt	CDR3aa
TRBV7-9	.	.	TRBJ2-7	TGTGCCAGCAGCTTTACTACCCCCTACGAGCAGTACTTC	CASSFTTPYEQYF
TRBV29-1	few	TRBD2	TRBJ2-7	TGCAGCGTTGAATGGAGCGGGAGGATCAACGAGCAGTACTTC	CSVEWSGRINEQYF
TRBV7-9	.	.	TRBJ1-6	TGTGCCAGCAGCTCGACCCGGACAGCCGTATGGTCACCCCTCCACTTT	CASSSTRTAVWSPLHF
TRBV2	.	.	TRBJ1-6	TGTGCCAGCAGTCCAGACCGCTATAATTCACCCCTCCACTTT	CASSPDRYNSPLHF
TRBV5-1	few	TRBD2	TRBJ2-5	TGCGCCAGCAGCTCCGGGACTAGCAGCAGGGAGACCCAGTACTTC	CASSSGTSSRETQYF
TRBV14	few	TRBD2	TRBJ2-1	TGTGCCAGCAGCCCACGGGGGGTTGCGAATGAGCAGTTCTTC	CASSPRGVANEQFF
TRBV4-1	.	.	TRBJ1-1	TGCGCCAGCAGCCAGGGAGGACATCTGGGGACTGAAGCTTTCTTT	CASSQGGHLGTEAFF
TRBV12-5	.	.	TRBJ1-2	TGTGCTAGTGGCTTAGACAGGAGTTATGGCTACACCTTC	CASGLDRSYGYTF
TRBV28	.	.	TRBJ2-5	TGTGCCAGCAGGATCGGTGGGGGGCCCGTGGAGACCCAGTACTTC	CASRIGGGPVETQYF
TRBV9	.	TRBD2	TRBJ2-3	TGTGCCAGCAGCGCGGGACTAGCGGTCACAGATACGCAGTATTTT	CASSAGLAVTDTQYF
TRBV6-4	.	TRBD2	TRBJ2-1	TGTGCCTTGATCGGGACTAGCAGAGACAATGAGCAGTTCTTC	CALIGTSRDNEQFF
TRBV7-9	.	TRBD2	TRBJ2-4	TGTGCCAGCAGCCCGGGACTAGCGGGATTAGCCAAAAACATTCAGTACTTC	CASSPGLAGLAKNIQYF
TRBV7-9	.	.	TRBJ2-1	TGTGCCAGCAGCTTATCCGACGCGAACTACAATGAGCAGTTCTTC	CASSLSDANYNEQFF
TRBV27	.	TRBD1	TRBJ1-5	TGTGCCAGCAGTTTAAAGGGGACAGGAAATCAGCCCCAGCATTTT	CASSLKGTGNQPQHF
TRBV9	.	TRBD2	TRBJ2-5	TGTGCCAGCAGCGCCTCCGGACTAGCGGCCCAAGAGACCCAGTACTTC	CASSASGLAAQETQYF
TRBV6-5	.	.	TRBJ2-1	TGTGCCAGCAGTTACGGCGGGGAGCAGTTCTTC	CASSYGGEQFF
TRBV2	.	.	TRBJ1-1	TGTGCCAGCAGTGAAGCCTGGACAAACACTGAAGCTTTCTTT	CASSEAWTNTEAFF
TRBV27	.	TRBD2	TRBJ2-7	TGTGCCAGCAGTTTCTCTAGCGGCTCCTACGAGCAGTACTTC	CASSFSSGSYEQYF
TRBV7-9	.	.	TRBJ1-1	TGTGCCAGCAGCCCAAGTGGGGGGCCCACTGAAGCTTTCTTT	CASSPSGGPTEAFF
TRBV11-2	medium-sized	.	TRBJ2-5	TGTGCCAGCAGCCGAGTATCGTGGGAGACCCAGTACTTC	CASSRVSWETQYF
TRBV13	.	TRBD1	TRBJ2-5	TGTGCCAGCAGCCCAGGGGGATGGGGGCCGGGGGAGACCCAGTACTTC	CASSPGGWGPGETQYF
TRBV15	.	.	TRBJ2-5	TGTGCCACCAGCAGAGATGCGCTAGCGAGGCAAGAGACCCAGTACTTC	CATSRDALARQETQYF
TRBV5-4	.	TRBD1	TRBJ1-4	TGTGCCAGCAGCTTGGGTCCGGGACAGGGGGGTACGGAAAAACTGTTTTTT	CASSLGPGQGGTEKLFF
TRBV9	.	.	TRBJ1-2	TGTGCCAGCAGCGTAGCTCCACAGGATTTCTATGGCTACACCTTC	CASSVAPQDFYGYTF
TRBV11-2	.	.	TRBJ2-2	TGTGCCAGCAGCCGTAGAGGGAACACCGGGGAGCTGTTTTTT	CASSRRGNTGELFF
TRBV27	.	TRBD2	TRBJ2-1	TGTGCCAGCAGTTCAGCGGGGAGCGGGTGGGGGGGTGAGCAGTTCTTC	CASSSAGSGWGGEQFF
TRBV7-9	.	TRBD1	TRBJ2-7	TGTGCCAGCAGCTTACCAGGGGGAGCATACGAGCAGTACTTC	CASSLPGGAYEQYF
TRBV7-6	.	.	TRBJ2-7	TGTGCCAGCAGCAGTCGAGAGGGGCTCTACGAGCAGTACTTC	CASSSREGLYEQYF
TRBV5-4	medium-sized	.	TRBJ1-2	TGTGCCAGCATCGACGCGTCGGACAGAAACTATGGCTACACCTTC	CASIDASDRNYGYTF
TRBV26	.	.	TRBJ2-3	TGTGCCAGCAGTTTTTGGGGAGATACGCAGTATTTT	CASSFWGDTQYF
TRBV27	.	.	TRBJ1-6	TGTGCCAGCACCTGGGAGAGTAATTCACCCCTCCACTTT	CASTWESNSPLHF
TRBV9	few	.	TRBJ1-4	TGTGCCAGCAGCGTAGCGGAGGCAACTAATGAAAAACTGTTTTTT	CASSVAEATNEKLFF
TRBV5-1	.	.	TRBJ2-6	TGCGCCAGCAGCCCCCAGGGGCGGGCCAACGTCCTGACTTTC	CASSPQGRANVLTF
TRBV2	.	.	TRBJ1-3	TGTGCCAGCAATTTTCCCGCAGGGAGTGGAAACACCATATATTTT	CASNFPAGSGNTIYF
TRBV13	.	TRBD1	TRBJ2-3	TGTGCCAGCAGCTTAGGCGACAGGGGAGAGGGAGATACGCAGTATTTT	CASSLGDRGEGDTQYF
TRBV11-2	.	.	TRBJ1-2	TGTGCCAGCAGCTTTGTAGACTATGGCTACACCTTC	CASSFVDYGYTF
TRBV5-6	.	.	TRBJ2-1	TGTGCCAGCAGTTTCGGGACCGTCTACAATGAGCAGTTCTTC	CASSFGTVYNEQFF
TRBV9	once	.	TRBJ2-5	TGTGCCAGCAGCGTAGCCCCGCAAGGTAGACTAGAGGAAGCCCAGTACTTC	CASSVAPQGRLEEAQYF
TRBV11-2	.	.	TRBJ2-7	TGTGCCAGCAGCTTAGATCTAGGCGAGCAGTACTTC	CASSLDLGEQYF
TRBV7-9	.	TRBD1	TRBJ2-3	TGTGCCAGCAGCTTCACGGGACAGGGATTTGTCTGGACGCAGTATTTT	CASSFTGQGFVWTQYF
TRBV5-1	.	.	TRBJ2-4	TGCGCCAGCAGTCTCGACTTGGACAAAAACATTCAGTACTTC	CASSLDLDKNIQYF
TRBV7-6	.	.	TRBJ1-1	TGTGCCAGCAGCTTAGTCGAAGTCACTGAAGCTTTCTTT	CASSLVEVTEAFF
TRBV7-9	few	.	TRBJ1-4	TGTGCCAGCAGCTCGAAAGTTCAGGGGCCGTTTGGTGAAAAACTGTTTTTT	CASSSKVQGPFGEKLFF
TRBV6-4	.	.	TRBJ2-7	TGTGCCAGCAGTTACTCGTTAAGCTACGAGCAGTACTTC	CASSYSLSYEQYF
TRBV6-6	once	TRBD1	TRBJ1-2	TGTGCCAGCAGTTTACAGGGGAGAGGGTATGGCTACACCTTC	CASSLQGRGYGYTF
TRBV4-3	.	.	TRBJ1-5	TGCGCCAGCAGCCAAGAAGCCGCCAGGGTTCAGCCCCAGCATTTT	CASSQEAARVQPQHF
TRBV11-2	once	.	TRBJ2-7	TGTGCCAGCAGCTTAGAAGGCGACAGCCCCTACGAGCAGTACTTC	CASSLEGDSPYEQYF
TRBV7-9	.	TRBD1	TRBJ2-1	TGTGCCAGCAGCTCCCGGACAGGGTTTCCCGACTACAATGAGCAGTTCTTC	CASSSRTGFPDYNEQFF
TRBV6-7	once	.	TRBJ1-5	TGTGCCAGCAGTTACGTTAAGGGGCGGCACGTCCGTCCCCAGCATTTT	CASSYVKGRHVRPQHF